Given below is one T cell receptor beta chain in context. In the study's own analysis: Researchers report that nucleated cell counts were estimated from reference gene primer amplification. The method was immunoSEQ multiplex PCR; TCRdb's version includes in-frame clones alone and lacks a portion of them. V and J calls plus clone size are reproduced from that table; the DNA served to infer D and trimming. The sample lists hundreds of thousands of clones; about 89% were seen once. These data are taken from a study of blood T cell repertoires in COVID-19. Study summary: The origin of the acute and convalescent COVID-19 samples was the United States, Italy and Spain.

Seattle researchers signed up patients amid active infection and tracked them longitudinally. Germline CDR1 reads SGHDT; CDR2 reads YYEEEE. The ends were cut back, 4 bases at V and 0 bases at J, with 8 bases in the middle. The CDR3 is 14 amino acids. Sample: peripheral blood. This receptor was obtained from a woman in her 30s with COVID-19, enrolled during active disease. V usage is TRBV5-6 and J usage is TRBJ1-5; D not certain. The CDR3 nucleotides are TGTGCCAGCAGCGTGACGGGTAGCAATCAGCCCCAGCATTTT. Residues: CASSVTGSNQPQHF.